The rows below give T cell receptor beta chains drawn from one sample of a study of T cell responses to AZD1222 COVID-19 vaccine. Sequencing was performed with immunoSEQ multiplex PCR; in TCRdb, only in-frame clones are kept and a portion is missing. The sample carries 90,000 to 95,000 clones, roughly 90% recorded once. Specimen: peripheral blood, collected on day 0 of AZD1222 vaccination. These TCRs come from an adult in good health. CDR3s include the opening cysteine and the closing phenylalanine or tryptophan. D genes are given only for firm matches. Expanded clones get a size class; other rows say once, few or many, or leave the size out.

J gene | D gene | V gene | clone size | CDR3 protein | CDR3 DNA
TRBJ1-5 | - | TRBV4-3 | - | CASSQDYGSNQPQHF | TGCGCCAGCAGCCAAGATTACGGGTCCAATCAGCCCCAGCATTTT
TRBJ2-5 | - | TRBV7-3 | - | CASSDGTRETQYF | TGTGCCAGCAGCGATGGAACCAGGGAGACCCAGTACTTC
TRBJ1-2 | TRBD1 | TRBV7-2 | - | CASSSGQGGWGYTF | TGTGCCAGCAGCTCCGGACAGGGTGGTTGGGGCTACACCTTC
TRBJ1-2 | - | TRBV4-3 | once | CASSPGEWGNYGYTF | TGCGCCAGCAGCCCCGGGGAGTGGGGGAACTATGGCTACACCTTC
TRBJ2-3 | - | TRBV19 | - | CASRPPGLLTDTQYF | TGTGCCAGTAGGCCCCCGGGGCTGCTGACAGATACGCAGTATTTT
TRBJ1-1 | - | TRBV6-5 | - | CASSYRSLGDAEAFF | TGTGCCAGCAGTTACCGCAGCCTGGGGGATGCTGAAGCTTTCTTT
TRBJ1-1 | - | TRBV27 | few | CASSWKGRGTEAFF | TGTGCCAGCAGTTGGAAGGGAAGGGGAACTGAAGCTTTCTTT
TRBJ1-3 | TRBD1 | TRBV28 | - | CASTSATGFLRNTIYF | TGTGCCAGCACCTCGGCGACAGGGTTTCTAAGAAACACCATATATTTT
TRBJ2-1 | - | TRBV3-1/TRBV3-2 | - | CASSQRQALVNEQFF | TGTGCCAGCAGCCAAAGACAGGCTTTGGTAAATGAGCAGTTCTTC
TRBJ2-5 | TRBD2 | TRBV6-4 | - | CASSEPRTSGGAGETQYF | TGTGCCAGCAGTGAACCCCGGACTAGCGGGGGGGCCGGTGAGACCCAGTACTTC
TRBJ2-7 | TRBD2 | TRBV3-1/TRBV3-2 | once | CASSQVQAGGEQYF | TGTGCCAGCAGCCAAGTCCAAGCGGGGGGCGAGCAGTACTTC
TRBJ2-2 | - | TRBV5-1 | - | CASREAQRWELFF | TGCGCCAGCAGGGAAGCCCAGCGATGGGAGCTGTTTTTT
TRBJ2-7 | TRBD1 | TRBV7-2 | - | CASSRDRLSSYEQYF | TGTGCCAGCAGCCGGGACAGGTTGAGCTCCTACGAGCAGTACTTC
TRBJ1-6 | - | TRBV18 | - | CASSPEDSPLHF | TGTGCCAGCTCACCAGAGGATTCACCCCTCCACTTT
TRBJ2-1 | - | TRBV5-1 | - | CASSIGTDYNEQFF | TGCGCCAGCAGCATAGGGACGGACTACAATGAGCAGTTCTTC
TRBJ1-2 | TRBD1 | TRBV6-6 | - | CASTGTGGVLVNGYTF | TGTGCCAGCACCGGGACAGGGGGCGTCTTAGTGAATGGCTACACCTTC
TRBJ1-4 | TRBD1 | TRBV6-2/TRBV6-3 | - | CASSYRDRDGPLFF | TGTGCCAGCAGTTATCGGGACAGGGACGGACCATTGTTTTTT